This TCR beta chain was sequenced in a study of cytomegalovirus exposure and HLA in healthy donors. Broader study findings: A few chains tied to CMV proved CMV antigen-specific in vitro. Published work reported that the classifier diagnosed cytomegalovirus status with high specificity and sensitivity.

A remark on this clone: Its matching antigen is unknown.

The repertoire was sequenced with immunoSEQ multiplex PCR; TCRdb's copy has only in-frame clones and lacks some. The sample lists approximately 150,000 clones, about 90% occurring once. This CDR3 is 17 amino acids long. The V gene end was trimmed by 4 bases and the J gene end by 2 bases; junction bases not matched to a gene: 6. The germline CDR1 and CDR2 sequences are SGDLS and YYNGEE. The origin of this receptor is a woman under 30 in good health and CMV-seropositive. The sequencing input was PBMCs. This chain links TRBV9 with TRBJ2-1; 13 nucleotides agree with TRBD2. The CDR3 protein is CASSTGLAGTAYNEQFF. The CDR3 bases are TGTGCCAGCAGCACGGGACTAGCGGGAACCGCCTACAATGAGCAGTTCTTC.